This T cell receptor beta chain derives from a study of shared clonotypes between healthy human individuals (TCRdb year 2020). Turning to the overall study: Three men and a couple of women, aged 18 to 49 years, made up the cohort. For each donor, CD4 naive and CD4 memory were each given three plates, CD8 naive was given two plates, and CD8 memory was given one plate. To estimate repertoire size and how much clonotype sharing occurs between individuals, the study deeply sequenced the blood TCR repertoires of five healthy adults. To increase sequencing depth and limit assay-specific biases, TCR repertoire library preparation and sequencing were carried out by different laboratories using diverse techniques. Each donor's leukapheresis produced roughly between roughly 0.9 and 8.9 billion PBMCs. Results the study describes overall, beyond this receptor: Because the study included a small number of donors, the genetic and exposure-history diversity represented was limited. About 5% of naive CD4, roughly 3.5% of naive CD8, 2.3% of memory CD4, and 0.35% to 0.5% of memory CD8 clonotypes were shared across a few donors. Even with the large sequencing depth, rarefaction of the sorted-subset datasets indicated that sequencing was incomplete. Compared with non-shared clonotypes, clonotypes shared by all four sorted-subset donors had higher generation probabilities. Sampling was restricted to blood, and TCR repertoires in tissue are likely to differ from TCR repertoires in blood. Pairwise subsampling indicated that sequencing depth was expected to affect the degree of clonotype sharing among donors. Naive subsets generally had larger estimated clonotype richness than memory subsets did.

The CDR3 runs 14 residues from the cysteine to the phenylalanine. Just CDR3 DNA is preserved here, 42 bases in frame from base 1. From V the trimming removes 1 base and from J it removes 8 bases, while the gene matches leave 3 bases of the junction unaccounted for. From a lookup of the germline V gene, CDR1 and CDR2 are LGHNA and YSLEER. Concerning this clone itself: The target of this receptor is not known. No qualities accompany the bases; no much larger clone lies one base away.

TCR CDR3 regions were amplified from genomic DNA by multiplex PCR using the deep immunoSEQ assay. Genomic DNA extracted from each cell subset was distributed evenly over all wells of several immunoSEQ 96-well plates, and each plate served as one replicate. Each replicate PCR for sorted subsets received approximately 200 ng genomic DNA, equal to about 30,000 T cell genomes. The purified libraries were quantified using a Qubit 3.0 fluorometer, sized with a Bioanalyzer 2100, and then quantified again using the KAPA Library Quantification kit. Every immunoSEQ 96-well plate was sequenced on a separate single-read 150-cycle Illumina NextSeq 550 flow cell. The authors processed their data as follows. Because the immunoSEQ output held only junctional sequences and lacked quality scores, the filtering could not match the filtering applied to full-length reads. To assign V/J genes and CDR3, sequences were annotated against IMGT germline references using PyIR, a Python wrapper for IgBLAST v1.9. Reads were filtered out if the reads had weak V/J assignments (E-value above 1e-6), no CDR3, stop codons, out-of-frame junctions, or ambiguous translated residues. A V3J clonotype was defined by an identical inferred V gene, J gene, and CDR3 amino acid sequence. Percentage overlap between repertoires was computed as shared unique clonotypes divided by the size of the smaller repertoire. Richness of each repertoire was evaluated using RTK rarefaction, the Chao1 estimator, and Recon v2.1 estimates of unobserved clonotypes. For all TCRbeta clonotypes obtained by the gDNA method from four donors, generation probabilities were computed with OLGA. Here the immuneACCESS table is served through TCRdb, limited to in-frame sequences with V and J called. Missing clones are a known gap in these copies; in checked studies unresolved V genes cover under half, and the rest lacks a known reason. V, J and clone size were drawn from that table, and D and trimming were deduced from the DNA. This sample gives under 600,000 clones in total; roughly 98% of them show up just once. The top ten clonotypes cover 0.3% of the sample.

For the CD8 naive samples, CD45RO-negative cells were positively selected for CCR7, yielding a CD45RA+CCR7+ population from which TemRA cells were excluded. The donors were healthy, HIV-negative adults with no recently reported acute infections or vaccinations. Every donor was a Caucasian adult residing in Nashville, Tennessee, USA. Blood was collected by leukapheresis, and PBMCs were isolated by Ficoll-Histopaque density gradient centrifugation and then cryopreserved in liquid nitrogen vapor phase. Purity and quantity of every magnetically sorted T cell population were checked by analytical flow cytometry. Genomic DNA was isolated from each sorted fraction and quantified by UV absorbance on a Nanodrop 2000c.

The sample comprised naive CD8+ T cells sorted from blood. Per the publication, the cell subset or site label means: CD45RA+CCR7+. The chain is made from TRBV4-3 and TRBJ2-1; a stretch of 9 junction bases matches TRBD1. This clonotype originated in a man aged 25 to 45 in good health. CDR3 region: CASSQVQGAYEQFF. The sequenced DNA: TGCGCCAGCAGCCAAGTACAGGGGGCCTATGAGCAGTTCTTC.